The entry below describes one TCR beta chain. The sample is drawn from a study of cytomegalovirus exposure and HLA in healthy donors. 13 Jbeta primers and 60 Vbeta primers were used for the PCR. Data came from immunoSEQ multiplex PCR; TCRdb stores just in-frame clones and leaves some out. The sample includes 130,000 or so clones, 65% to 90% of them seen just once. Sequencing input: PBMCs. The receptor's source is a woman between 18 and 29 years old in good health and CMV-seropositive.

As DNA, the CDR3 is TGTGCCAGCAGCCGCAGAGAGGGGACTAGCGGGGGGGTCGACGAGCAGTACTTC. Translation gives CASSRREGTSGGVDEQYF. The rearrangement links TRBV4-2 to TRBJ2-7; TRBD2 agrees at 16 bases. The germline gives CDR1 LGHNA, CDR2 YNFKEQ. Losses at the gene ends were 4 bases for V and 5 bases for J; bases not matched to a gene: 11. This CDR3 has 18 residues.